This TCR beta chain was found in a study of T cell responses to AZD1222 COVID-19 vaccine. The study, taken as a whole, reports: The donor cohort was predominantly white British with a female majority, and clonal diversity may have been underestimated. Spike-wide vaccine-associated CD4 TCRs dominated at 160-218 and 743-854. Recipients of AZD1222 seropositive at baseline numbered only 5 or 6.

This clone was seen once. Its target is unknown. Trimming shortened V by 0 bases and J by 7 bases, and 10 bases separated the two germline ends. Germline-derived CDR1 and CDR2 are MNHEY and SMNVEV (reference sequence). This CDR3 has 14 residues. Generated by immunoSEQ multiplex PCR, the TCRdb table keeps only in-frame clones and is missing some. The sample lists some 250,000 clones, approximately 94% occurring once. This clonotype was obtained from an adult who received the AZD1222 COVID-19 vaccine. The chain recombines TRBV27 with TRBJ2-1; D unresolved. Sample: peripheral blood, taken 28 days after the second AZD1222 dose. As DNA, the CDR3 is TGTGCCAGCAGTTTATCTTACGATCAGAATGAGCAGTTCTTC. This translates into CASSLSYDQNEQFF.